This is a list of T cell receptor beta chains from one sample in a study of cytomegalovirus exposure and HLA in healthy donors. Data came from immunoSEQ multiplex PCR; TCRdb stores just in-frame clones and leaves some out. The repertoire holds about 180,000 clones, with over 70% as singletons. What was sequenced was PBMCs. The receptors shown here come from a woman between 50 and 59 years old in good health and CMV-seropositive. The CDR3 runs from the conserved cysteine through the conserved F or W. D genes are given only for firm matches. Not all rows give a size; the values are once, few, many and, for expanded clones, a class.

>TRBD1|TRBV28|TRBJ1-5|NA
TGTGCCAGCAGTTCCCAGGGGGAGAGCAATCAGCCCCAGCATTTT
CASSSQGESNQPQHF
>TRBD1|TRBV30|TRBJ1-1|NA
TGTGCCTGGAGTACAGGGGGGGGTTCGACTGAAGCTTTCTTT
CAWSTGGGSTEAFF
>TRBD2|TRBV9|TRBJ2-1|once
TGTGCCAGCAGCGGCGGGACTAGGTACAATGAGCAGTTCTTC
CASSGGTRYNEQFF
>TRBD2|TRBV7-2|TRBJ2-3|NA
TGTGCCAGCAGCGGACGGTCTAGCGGGCGACTGATCAGCACAGATACGCAGTATTTT
CASSGRSSGRLISTDTQYF
>NA|TRBV28|TRBJ2-3|NA
TGTGCCAGCAGTCTCCCACTTAATGGGGGGAGCACAGATACGCAGTATTTT
CASSLPLNGGSTDTQYF
>TRBD1|TRBV7-2|TRBJ1-2|few
TGTGCCAGCAGCAAACAACAGGGGAACTATGGCTACACCTTC
CASSKQQGNYGYTF
>NA|TRBV11-2|TRBJ1-1|few
TGTGCCAGCAGCTTCAGGAACACTGAAGCTTTCTTT
CASSFRNTEAFF
>NA|TRBV6-6|TRBJ1-4|NA
TGTGCCAGCAGTTACGGTGAAGCCGGGGATGAAAAACTGTTTTTT
CASSYGEAGDEKLFF
>TRBD1|TRBV5-4|TRBJ1-5|NA
TGTGCCAGCAGCTCCGGACAGGGAATTCAGCCCCAGCATTTT
CASSSGQGIQPQHF
>NA|TRBV7-2|TRBJ2-1|NA
TGTGCCAGCAGCCTTAGCTCTCCTTCAGGAGGGCAGTTCTTC
CASSLSSPSGGQFF
>TRBD1|TRBV4-1|TRBJ1-2|once
TGCGCCAGCAGCTCCCCCGGGACAGGGGAATATGGCTACACCTTC
CASSSPGTGEYGYTF
>NA|TRBV7-9|TRBJ1-1|NA
TGTGCCAGCAGCTTACCCGCCGGGGGACGTGTGGAGTTT
CASSLPAGGRVEF
>NA|TRBV5-6|TRBJ2-7|few
TGTGCCAGCAGCCGGGGACAAGCCTACGAGCAGTACTTC
CASSRGQAYEQYF
>TRBD2|TRBV18|TRBJ2-3|NA
TGTGCCAGCTCACCGACTAGCGGGACAGATACGCAGTATTTT
CASSPTSGTDTQYF
>NA|TRBV7-2|TRBJ2-2|NA
TGTGCCAGCAGCTTAAGGGGCGGGGACGGGGAGCTGTTTTTT
CASSLRGGDGELFF
>TRBD2|TRBV9|TRBJ2-7|NA
TGTGCCAGCAGCCCCCGGGAGGGGAGGGGGAGGGCATACGAGCAGTACTTC
CASSPREGRGRAYEQYF
>NA|TRBV7-7|TRBJ2-5|NA
TGTGCTAGCAGCTTAGCGGTCGGGGGAACTGAGACCCAGTACTTC
CASSLAVGGTETQYF
>NA|TRBV19|TRBJ1-5|NA
TGTGCCAGTAACCCGATAGGGGTAGTCGATCAGCCCCAGCATTTT
CASNPIGVVDQPQHF
>TRBD1|TRBV5-4|TRBJ1-1|NA
TGTGCCAGCAGTTGGGGACAGGGGGACACTGAAGCTTTCTTT
CASSWGQGDTEAFF
>TRBD1|TRBV6-5|TRBJ1-2|NA
TGTGCCAGCAGTTTACAGGGGGCTGGCTATGGCTACACCTTC
CASSLQGAGYGYTF
>TRBD1|TRBV7-9|TRBJ2-3|few
TGTGCCAGCAGCTTACAAGGCAGGGGGCCAGATACGCAGTATTTT
CASSLQGRGPDTQYF
>NA|TRBV19|TRBJ2-5|NA
TGTGCCAGTAGTACATACAGGGAAGAGACCCAGTACTTC
CASSTYREETQYF
>NA|TRBV4-3|TRBJ2-1|few
TGCGCCAGCAGCCGTACAAGGGACAACTACAATGAGCAGTTCTTC
CASSRTRDNYNEQFF
>NA|TRBV2|TRBJ1-2|NA
TGTGCCAGCAGTCGTGACGGGAGTAACTATGGCTACACCTTC
CASSRDGSNYGYTF
>TRBD2|TRBV7-9|TRBJ2-3|NA
TGTGCCAGCAGCCCGGGACTAGCGGGACCAGATACGCAGTATTTT
CASSPGLAGPDTQYF
>NA|TRBV10-3|TRBJ1-2|NA
TGTGCCATCAGTCGGTTCAGCGGTATCGTAGACTATGGCTACACCTTC
CAISRFSGIVDYGYTF
>NA|TRBV7-9|TRBJ2-1|NA
TGTGCCAGCAGCAAGGCGGGGTCGGACAATGAGCAGTTCTTC
CASSKAGSDNEQFF
>TRBD2|TRBV4-3|TRBJ2-3|NA
TGCGCCAGCAGCCAAGATGGGACTAGCGGGTCCACAGGTACGCAGTATTTT
CASSQDGTSGSTGTQYF
>NA|TRBV5-1|TRBJ1-1|NA
TGCGCCAGCAGCTTGGAGGCAGGGCTTGAAGCTTTCTTT
CASSLEAGLEAFF
>NA|TRBV7-2|TRBJ1-6|NA
TGTGCCAGCAGCTTAGCGGCAGCGATGAATTCACCCCTCCACTTT
CASSLAAAMNSPLHF
>NA|TRBV18|TRBJ1-2|NA
TGTGCCAGCTCACCCTCGACAGTCAACTATGGCTACACCTTC
CASSPSTVNYGYTF
>NA|TRBV7-9|TRBJ2-2|NA
TGTGCCAGCAGCTTAACGCTCGGGGACACCGGGGAGCTGTTTTTT
CASSLTLGDTGELFF
>NA|TRBV5-1|TRBJ2-2|NA
TGCGCCAGCAGCTTGGAACACCTGAACACCGGGGAGCTGTTTTTT
CASSLEHLNTGELFF
>NA|TRBV9|TRBJ1-4|NA
TGTGCCAGCAGCGTAGGGCCAACTAATGAAAAACTGTTTTTT
CASSVGPTNEKLFF
>NA|TRBV11-1|TRBJ2-1|NA
TGTGCCAGCAGCTCGGACAGGGAGGGTGAGCAGTTCTTC
CASSSDREGEQFF
>NA|TRBV7-2|TRBJ2-7|NA
TGTGCCAGCAGCTTAAAGTCAGGGTCCGAGCAGTACTTC
CASSLKSGSEQYF
>NA|TRBV10-3|TRBJ2-7|NA
TGTGCCATCGGACGGGACTTCGCCAGCGAGCAGTACTTC
CAIGRDFASEQYF
>TRBD1|TRBV11-3|TRBJ1-1|NA
TGTGCCAGCAGCTTAACCCCCAGGGGGATGAACACTGAAGCTTTCTTT
CASSLTPRGMNTEAFF
>NA|TRBV5-4|TRBJ1-4|few
TGTGCCAGCAGCTTTGGACAGTTGAATGAAAAACTGTTTTTT
CASSFGQLNEKLFF
>NA|TRBV5-1|TRBJ2-4|NA
TGCGCCAGCAGCGTGGACCCCTCAAGAAACAGTCAGTACTTC
CASSVDPSRNSQYF
>TRBD1|TRBV29-1|TRBJ2-3|NA
TGCAGCGTTGAGGATCCATTCCCCCCCGACAGGGAAGTAGCAGATACGCAGTATTTT
CSVEDPFPPDREVADTQYF
>NA|TRBV18|TRBJ2-2|NA
TGTGCCAGCTCACCCCAGGGTGACACCGGGGAGCTGTTTTTT
CASSPQGDTGELFF
>TRBD1|TRBV5-5|TRBJ2-5|once
TGTGCCAGCAGCTCCCAGGGGGCGGGAGAGACCCAGTACTTC
CASSSQGAGETQYF
>TRBD1|TRBV7-6|TRBJ2-2|few
TGTGCCAGCAGCTGGCTTACAGGGGAAAGTACCGGGGAGCTGTTTTTT
CASSWLTGESTGELFF
>TRBD2|TRBV6-4|TRBJ2-3|NA
TGTGCCAGCAGTATCGGGGGGGCCAGCACAGATACGCAGTATTTT
CASSIGGASTDTQYF
>NA|TRBV7-7|TRBJ2-5|NA
TGTGCTAGCAGCCGCGGGCACCAAGAGACCCAGTACTTC
CASSRGHQETQYF
>TRBD1|TRBV6-1|TRBJ1-2|NA
TGTGCCAGCAGTGCTTCTGTAACCGGGACAGGGGCCTATGGCTACACCTTC
CASSASVTGTGAYGYTF
>TRBD2|TRBV6-5|TRBJ2-1|NA
TGTGCCAGCAGTTACGAGCCGGGACTACATTACAATGAGCAGTTCTTC
CASSYEPGLHYNEQFF
>TRBD2|TRBV7-8|TRBJ2-7|NA
TGTGCCAGCAGCTTAGCCCTAGCGGGAGGGGCCGAGCAGTACTTC
CASSLALAGGAEQYF
>NA|TRBV7-6|TRBJ1-5|NA
TGTGCCAGCAGCTTATCCCCCCCCCGAGGTCAATATCAGCCCCAGCATTTT
CASSLSPPRGQYQPQHF
>NA|TRBV5-1|TRBJ1-2|NA
TGCGCCAGCAGCTTGTCAGGTCCGTATGGCTACACCTTC
CASSLSGPYGYTF
>NA|TRBV19|TRBJ1-2|NA
TGTGCCAGTAGTCTTATAGGGGAGGAAGGCTATGGCTACACCTTC
CASSLIGEEGYGYTF
>TRBD1|TRBV7-6|TRBJ1-1|once
TGTGCCAGCAGCTTAGCCGCACAGGGGAGTGAAGCTTTCTTT
CASSLAAQGSEAFF
>NA|TRBV7-9|TRBJ1-2|NA
TGTTCCAGCAGCTTAGAGACAGCTGGCTACACCTTC
CSSSLETAGYTF
>TRBD1|TRBV9|TRBJ1-1|NA
TGTGCCAGCAGCGAAATGGGACAGAGGAACACTGAAGCTTTCTTT
CASSEMGQRNTEAFF
>NA|TRBV12-2|TRBJ1-2|once
TGTGCAAGTCGCCCTCGGGGGGGCAGCCCTTTCCCTGGCTACACCTTC
CASRPRGGSPFPGYTF
>TRBD1|TRBV27|TRBJ2-6|once
TGTGCCAGCAGTTCCCAGGGACAGGGATTCTCTGGGGCCAACGGCCTGACTTTC
CASSSQGQGFSGANGLTF
>TRBD1|TRBV27|TRBJ1-1|NA
TGTGCCAGCAGTACCGACAGGGACACTGAAGCTTTCTTT
CASSTDRDTEAFF
>NA|TRBV29-1|TRBJ2-3|NA
TGCGGAACCTTCAGGGATACGCAGTATTTT
CGTFRDTQYF
>TRBD2|TRBV4-2|TRBJ2-3|NA
TGTGCCAGCAGCCAAGAACCGGGACTAGCGAAAACAGATACGCAGTATTTT
CASSQEPGLAKTDTQYF